The clone carrying this T cell receptor (beta chain) was counted only a few times. As yet, its antigen is unknown. This specimen comes from a study of T cell repertoires in cytomegalovirus infection. Turning to the study itself: Indicated by public TCR beta signatures were CMV infection and matching HLA type.

Per the germline V gene, CDR1 is LNHDA and CDR2 is SQIVND (reference sequence). The CDR3 loop spans 13 amino acids. With 4 bases removed from V and 2 bases from J, the gap between germline ends came to 7 bases. Each CDR3 protein is one row after TCRdb ran MiXCR on the reads. The table includes about 110,000 distinct CDR3 sequences, about 30% detected once. Whole-study findings and limits: Cumulative frequency of public TCR beta families picked out carriers of CMV plus the relevant HLA.

The chain employs TRBV19 and TRBJ2-3; a weak D match, TRBD2 (6 bases). The source material was CD8+ T cells from cultured PBMCs, sampled from culture after CMV antigen stimulation. The source of this sequence is a human donor in good health (CMV status not recorded). Some clones in this sample may be carry-over from other donors' samples. In DNA form, the CDR3 reads TGTGCCAGTAGTACGGGACTCACAGATACGCAGTATTTT. Residues: CASSTGLTDTQYF.